This TCR beta chain stems from a study of shared clonotypes between healthy human individuals. Study-level results: Enrolling few donors narrowed the genetic and exposure-history diversity that was represented.

Naive-designated CD8 cells lacked CD45RO, were positively enriched for CCR7, and omitted terminally differentiated effector memory CD45RA+ cells. The authors split each subset's genomic DNA evenly across several immunoSEQ plates. Each replicate PCR on the sorted subsets used roughly 200 ng DNA (around 30,000 T cell genomes). This table comes from immunoSEQ multiplex PCR, and its TCRdb copy is limited to in-frame clones, with some not included. The sample holds about 2.1 million clones; approximately 92% are singletons and the top ten take about 1.7%. Germline CDR1 MNHEY, CDR2 SMNVEV (reference sequence). The V and J ends lost 6 bases and 0 bases respectively, with 15 bases between them. The CDR3 covers 16 residues. About this clone: Its antigen is undetermined. The sample carries other DNA sequences with the same CDR3.

The sample consisted of naive CD8+ T cells from PBMCs. The V call is TRBV27, the J call TRBJ2-1; a possible D gene is TRBD2 (5 bases). The receptor was derived from a man younger than 35 in good health. Some clones in this sample may be carry-over from other donors' samples. The CDR3, as DNA: TGTGCCAGCAGCCTAACGCCGGGAAGCTCCTACAATGAGCAGTTCTTC. Amino acids: CASSLTPGSSYNEQFF.